This T cell receptor beta chain was recorded in a study of cytomegalovirus exposure and HLA in healthy donors. In the study overall: Of the donors genotyped, approximately 400 in all, about 81% fell in the Caucasian-associated ancestry cluster. The study's findings and limits: The classifier reportedly diagnosed cytomegalovirus status with high specificity and sensitivity. Follow-up analysis later connected one missense variant in DCLRE1C with trimming of TCR beta V- and J-genes.

This PCR relied on a set of 60 Vbeta primers and 13 Jbeta primers. In the authors' methods: Later, roughly 86 million unique TCR beta chains were counted in an analysis, and some 10 million of them were shared. Only in-frame clones appear in the TCRdb table, and some are missing; sequencing was by immunoSEQ multiplex PCR. V, J and clone size are taken as reported in that table, and D and trimming were inferred from the DNA itself. The sample records 100,000 to 120,000 clones, 75% to 90% being singletons. Germline CDR1 and CDR2: SGHNT and YYREEE (reference sequence). This CDR3 has 15 residues. Trimming pared 1 base from V and 0 bases from J, leaving 7 bases between. Comments on this clone: The antigen remains unidentified.

The sequence derives from a man aged 25-45 years in good health and CMV-seropositive. The chain has TRBV5-4 and TRBJ1-4; maybe TRBD1 (5 bases). Sequenced input: PBMCs. The CDR3 nucleotides read TGTGCCAGCAGCTTGAGGGGTGCAACTAATGAAAAACTGTTTTTT. Translated: CASSLRGATNEKLFF.